Listed below are T cell receptor beta chains from one sample, sequenced in a study of T cell repertoires in cytomegalovirus infection. TCRdb re-derived calls from the reads in MiXCR, one entry per CDR3 protein. The sample has hundreds of thousands of distinct CDR3 sequences, roughly a quarter seen once. The sample was CD8+ T cells from PBMCs. These receptors all stem from a human donor in good health (CMV status not recorded). Some clones in this sample may be carry-over from other donors' samples. Each CDR3 is given with its conserved first and last residue. A D gene is named only where the DNA matches it firmly. The size entry is marked missing in some rows and otherwise reads once, few, many or a size class.

V gene	D gene	CDR3 length	J gene	clone size	CDR3 protein	CDR3 DNA
TRBV28	TRBD1	15	TRBJ2-3	many	CASSLDRGSTDTQYF	TGTGCCAGCAGTTTAGACAGGGGGAGTACAGATACGCAGTATTTT
TRBV18	.	15	TRBJ1-6	.	CASSPKVAVNSPLHF	TGTGCCAGCTCACCAAAGGTAGCTGTTAATTCACCCCTCCACTTT
TRBV25-1	.	14	TRBJ2-5	many	CASSEWASEETQYF	TGTGCCAGCAGTGAATGGGCTTCAGAAGAGACCCAGTACTTC
TRBV25-1	.	13	TRBJ2-2	.	CASSFQGAGELFF	TGTGCCAGCAGTTTTCAGGGAGCCGGGGAGCTGTTTTTT
TRBV5-1	.	11	TRBJ2-1	.	CASSSGTPVFF	TGCGCCAGCAGCTCCGGGACCCCGGTTTTCTTC
TRBV12-3/TRBV12-4	.	13	TRBJ1-1	.	CASSPDMGTEAFF	TGTGCCAGCAGTCCAGACATGGGGACTGAAGCTTTCTTT
TRBV2	TRBD1	14	TRBJ2-7	.	CASSEMGQGYEQYF	TGTGCCAGCAGTGAAATGGGACAGGGATACGAGCAGTACTTC
TRBV6-5	TRBD1	14	TRBJ1-2	many	CASSYSEGGNGYTF	TGTGCCAGCAGTTACTCGGAAGGGGGCAATGGCTACACCTTC
TRBV25-1	.	13	TRBJ1-1	.	CASSVGSNTEAFF	TGTGCCAGCAGTGTAGGGTCGAACACTGAAGCTTTCTTT
TRBV7-9	.	16	TRBJ2-4	.	CASSLEQGSRKNIQYF	TGTGCCAGCAGCTTAGAACAAGGCAGCCGCAAAAACATTCAGTACTTC
TRBV10-3	.	13	TRBJ1-1	many	CAISVGGRTEAFF	TGTGCCATCAGTGTGGGGGGTAGAACTGAAGCTTTCTTT
TRBV6-4	.	14	TRBJ2-1	once	CASSDSKWGDEQFF	TGTGCCAGCAGTGACTCGAAATGGGGCGATGAGCAGTTCTTC
TRBV4-2	TRBD1	16	TRBJ2-1	.	CASSQEDRFGYNEQFF	TGTGCCAGCAGCCAAGAGGACAGGTTCGGGTACAATGAGCAGTTCTTC
TRBV7-9	.	14	TRBJ2-1	many	CASSPLRSIREQFF	TGTGCCAGCAGCCCTCTAAGGTCAATTCGGGAGCAGTTCTTC